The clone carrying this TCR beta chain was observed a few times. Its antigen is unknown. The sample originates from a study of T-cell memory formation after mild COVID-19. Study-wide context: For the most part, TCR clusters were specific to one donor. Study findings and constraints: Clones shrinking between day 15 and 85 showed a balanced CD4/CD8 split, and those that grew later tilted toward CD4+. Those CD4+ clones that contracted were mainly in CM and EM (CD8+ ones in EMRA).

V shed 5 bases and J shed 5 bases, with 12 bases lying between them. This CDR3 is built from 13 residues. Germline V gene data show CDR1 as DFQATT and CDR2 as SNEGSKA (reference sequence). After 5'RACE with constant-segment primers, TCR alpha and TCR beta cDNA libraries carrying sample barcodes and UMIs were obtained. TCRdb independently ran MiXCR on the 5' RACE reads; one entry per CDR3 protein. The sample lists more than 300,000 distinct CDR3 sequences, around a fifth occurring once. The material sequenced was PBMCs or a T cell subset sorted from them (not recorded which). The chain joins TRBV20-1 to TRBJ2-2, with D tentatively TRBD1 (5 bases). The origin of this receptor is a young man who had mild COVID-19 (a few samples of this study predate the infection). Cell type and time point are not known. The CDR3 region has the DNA TGCAGTGCTCCACGACAGATTACCGGGGAGCTGTTTTTT. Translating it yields CSAPRQITGELFF.